This TCR beta chain was sequenced for a study of blood T cell repertoires in COVID-19. The protocol was immunoSEQ multiplex PCR, while the TCRdb copy is restricted to in-frame clones and leaves out a portion. The table has fewer than 80,000 clones, 90% seen once. The CDR3 is 14 residues long. The V gene's germline CDR1 is SGHAT and CDR2 FQNNGV. The V end was cut by 1 base, the J end by 0 bases, with 4 bases between. The specimen sequenced was peripheral blood. This clonotype was obtained from a man in his fifties or sixties with acute or convalescent COVID-19. The chain recombines TRBV11-2 with TRBJ2-1; D unresolved. CDR3 in DNA: TGTGCCAGCAGCTTAGCCAGCTCCTACAATGAGCAGTTCTTC. It is translated as CASSLASSYNEQFF.